These T cell receptor beta chains were read from a single sample in a study of blood T cell repertoires in COVID-19. The data were produced by immunoSEQ multiplex PCR, yet TCRdb's version contains in-frame clones alone and is incomplete. The repertoire consists of 650,000 to 800,000 clones, with more than 80% occurring once and the leading ten covering roughly 0.25%. Sample: peripheral blood. The origin of the receptors is a woman aged 18-35 years with acute or convalescent COVID-19. Each CDR3 is given with its conserved first and last residue. Fields, in order: V gene, D gene, J gene, clone size, CDR3 DNA, CDR3 protein. The D gene is left open where the match is weak. Some rows have no size entry. The others give once, few or many, or a class for an expanded clone.

TRBV4-1,TRBD1,TRBJ2-7,once,TGCGCCAGCAGCCGGTACCGGGACAGGGAGTCCTACGAGCAGTACTTC,CASSRYRDRESYEQYF
TRBV5-5,NA,TRBJ2-3,once,TGTGCCAGCAGCTTCTTATCCCGGAGCCACACAGATACGCAGTATTTT,CASSFLSRSHTDTQYF
TRBV5-1,TRBD1,TRBJ2-7,NA,TGCGCCAGCAGCTTGAGCGGGACAGGGATAACCTACGAGCAGTACTTC,CASSLSGTGITYEQYF
TRBV4-1,NA,TRBJ2-2,NA,TGCGCCAGCAGCCCAAGAGGGGGACTACAGAACACCGGGGAGCTGTTTTTT,CASSPRGGLQNTGELFF
TRBV5-6,TRBD1,TRBJ2-7,NA,TGTGCCAGCAGCTTTTTCGGACAGGGCTCCTACGAGCAGTACTTC,CASSFFGQGSYEQYF
TRBV10-2,NA,TRBJ1-4,NA,TGCGCCAGCAGAGAAGGAGAACTCGAAAAACTGTTTTTT,CASREGELEKLFF
TRBV28,NA,TRBJ1-4,NA,TGTGCCAGCAGTTCAGGGGATAATGAAAAACTGTTTTTT,CASSSGDNEKLFF
TRBV9,NA,TRBJ1-2,NA,TGTGCCAGCAGCGGCAGGGTGGGGAACTATGGCTACACCTTC,CASSGRVGNYGYTF
TRBV29-1,TRBD1,TRBJ1-2,NA,TGCAGCGTTGTTGGGACAGGGGCAGGCTACACCTTC,CSVVGTGAGYTF
TRBV7-3,NA,TRBJ1-5,NA,TGTGCCAGCAGCTTATACCAGGGTGAAGCCAATCAGCCCCAGCATTTT,CASSLYQGEANQPQHF
TRBV27,NA,TRBJ1-3,NA,TGTGCCAGCAGTCCCCAGGTCCCCGGAAACACCATATATTTT,CASSPQVPGNTIYF
TRBV7-2,NA,TRBJ2-3,NA,TGTGCCAGCAGCTTAGGGTACGGGGACACAGATACGCAGTATTTT,CASSLGYGDTDTQYF
TRBV4-1,TRBD1,TRBJ1-4,NA,TGCGCCAGCAGCCAAGATATCGGACAGGGGCCCTATAATGAAAAACTGTTTTTT,CASSQDIGQGPYNEKLFF
TRBV28,NA,TRBJ1-3,NA,TGTGCCAGCAGTTTGGGGGGTAGCTCTGGAAACACCATATATTTT,CASSLGGSSGNTIYF
TRBV9,NA,TRBJ1-2,NA,TGTGCCAGCAGCGCAGGATATAGAGATTTTGTGTCTCCGCACTATGGCTACACCTTC,CASSAGYRDFVSPHYGYTF
TRBV7-8,TRBD1,TRBJ2-7,few,TGTGCCAGCAGCTTAGTTGGGACAGACGTCTCCTACGAGCAGTACTTC,CASSLVGTDVSYEQYF
TRBV27,TRBD1,TRBJ1-1,NA,TGTGCCAGCAGTACCTGGGACAGACCTCCGAACACTGAAGCTTTCTTT,CASSTWDRPPNTEAFF
TRBV5-4,NA,TRBJ1-2,NA,TGTGCCAGCAGCTTGGATCAGGGGAATAACTATGGCTACACCTTC,CASSLDQGNNYGYTF
TRBV14,TRBD1,TRBJ1-1,NA,TGTGCCAGCAGCCAAGATCGCGGGACAGGGTGGTCGGGCACTGAAGCTTTCTTT,CASSQDRGTGWSGTEAFF
TRBV29-1,TRBD1,TRBJ1-1,NA,TGCAGCGGGACAGGGTTGGGTAGGAACACTGAAGCTTTCTTT,CSGTGLGRNTEAFF
TRBV9,NA,TRBJ1-4,NA,TGTGCCAGCAGCCAGGAAGGTACAGGGACGGATGAAAAACTGTTTTTT,CASSQEGTGTDEKLFF
TRBV10-3,TRBD1,TRBJ1-4,NA,TGTGCCATCGGATACAGGGGATCGAATGAAAAACTGTTTTTT,CAIGYRGSNEKLFF
TRBV29-1,NA,TRBJ2-1,NA,TGCAGCGTTGACCTCAGGGAACTAGCAAACAATGAGCAGTTCTTC,CSVDLRELANNEQFF
TRBV19,NA,TRBJ2-3,NA,TGTGCCAGTAGTATTGGCCAGATCACAGATACGCAGTATTTT,CASSIGQITDTQYF
TRBV5-5,TRBD1,TRBJ2-1,NA,TGTGCCAGCAGCCTCCGGGACAGGGTTACGCAGTTCTTC,CASSLRDRVTQFF
TRBV4-3,NA,TRBJ2-1,many,TGCGCCAGCAGCCAAGATTTGGGGGGAATCTCCTACAATGAGCAGTTCTTC,CASSQDLGGISYNEQFF
TRBV18,NA,TRBJ1-5,NA,TGTGCCAGCTCACCGGTAACAGTTGAACCTAGCAATCAGCCCCAGCATTTT,CASSPVTVEPSNQPQHF
TRBV14,TRBD1,TRBJ1-2,NA,TGTGCCAGCAGCCAAGCATGGGCTACCGGGACAGGGGCGAGCGGCTACACCTTC,CASSQAWATGTGASGYTF